Listed below are T cell receptor beta chains from one sample, sequenced in a study of T-cell memory formation after mild COVID-19. Using its own MiXCR run on the 5' RACE reads, TCRdb lists one record per CDR3 protein. The data show a few hundred thousand distinct CDR3 sequences, 25% to 30% seen once. Material: PBMCs or a T cell subset sorted from them (not recorded which). The receptors were gathered from an adult woman who had mild COVID-19 (a few samples of this study predate the infection). Cell type and time point are not known. Both conserved end residues are part of each CDR3. D genes are given only for firm matches. Clone size is not always given. Where it is, it says once, few, many or a class for expanded clones.

clone size	D gene	V gene	J gene	CDR3 protein	CDR3 DNA
-	-	TRBV6-5	TRBJ1-1	CASVPPSSGEAFF	TGTGCCAGCGTCCCCCCTTCTTCAGGGGAAGCTTTCTTT
-	-	TRBV7-6	TRBJ2-1	CASSLDSGGPSEQFF	TGTGCCAGCAGCTTAGATTCAGGGGGGCCGTCTGAGCAGTTCTTC
-	-	TRBV7-9	TRBJ1-1	CASRSWGADTEAFF	TGTGCCAGCAGATCCTGGGGGGCGGACACTGAAGCTTTCTTT
-	-	TRBV7-9	TRBJ1-1	CASRGPEGLWTEAFF	TGTGCCAGCAGGGGACCGGAAGGACTGTGGACTGAAGCTTTCTTT
few	-	TRBV7-9	TRBJ2-6	CASSYRGVSGANVLTF	TGTGCCAGCAGCTACCGAGGGGTTTCTGGGGCCAACGTCCTGACTTTC
few	-	TRBV3-1	TRBJ1-4	CASSNMEEKLFF	TGTGCCAGCAGCAACATGGAAGAAAAACTGTTTTTT
-	-	TRBV5-5	TRBJ1-5	CASSMGPTDQPQHF	TGTGCCAGCAGCATGGGGCCGACAGATCAGCCCCAGCATTTT
-	-	TRBV29-1	TRBJ1-2	CSVPGSGGAHQDYGYTF	TGCAGCGTCCCGGGCTCGGGGGGGGCGCATCAGGACTATGGCTACACCTTC
-	TRBD2	TRBV30	TRBJ2-7	CAWSFGGTSYEQYF	TGTGCCTGGAGTTTTGGCGGGACTAGCTACGAGCAGTACTTC
-	-	TRBV20-1	TRBJ2-7	CSSRAGSYEQYF	TGCAGTTCTAGGGCTGGCTCCTACGAGCAGTACTTC
-	-	TRBV11-3	TRBJ2-7	CASSPDSYEQCF	TGTGCCAGCAGCCCAGACTCCTACGAGCAGTGCTTC
few	TRBD1	TRBV12-3/TRBV12-4	TRBJ2-1	CASRPGQVTLDEQFF	TGTGCCAGCAGACCGGGACAGGTGACATTGGATGAGCAGTTCTTC
-	-	TRBV6-1	TRBJ1-2	CASSRPGQITYGYTF	TGTGCCAGCAGTAGACCCGGACAGATTACCTATGGCTACACCTTC
many	-	TRBV7-9	TRBJ2-7	CASSRVGGYEQYF	TGTGCCAGCAGCAGGGTGGGAGGCTACGAGCAGTACTTC
few	-	TRBV27	TRBJ2-7	CASSLVGAVDEQYF	TGTGCCAGCAGTTTAGTTGGGGCAGTGGACGAGCAGTACTTC
many	TRBD2	TRBV12-3/TRBV12-4	TRBJ2-7	CASSESGGVSYEQYF	TGTGCCAGCAGTGAGAGCGGGGGGGTCTCCTACGAGCAGTACTTC
-	-	TRBV10-3	TRBJ2-5	CAISEGTVKQETQYF	TGTGCCATCAGTGAAGGAACCGTGAAACAAGAGACCCAGTACTTC
-	TRBD2	TRBV19	TRBJ2-5	CASRMTSAQETQYF	TGTGCCAGTAGGATGACTAGCGCGCAAGAGACCCAGTACTTC
-	-	TRBV18	TRBJ1-6	CASSPPQVYNSPLHF	TGTGCCAGCTCACCACCGCAGGTCTATAATTCACCCCTCCACTTT
-	-	TRBV25-1	TRBJ1-2	CASSELGYGYTF	TGTGCCAGCAGTGAATTGGGGTATGGCTACACCTTC